This TCR beta chain was profiled in a study of cytomegalovirus exposure and HLA in healthy donors. Points from the study as a whole: Indistinguishability led to the exclusion of some V segments, TRBV6-2 and TRBV6-3 included. A later analysis linked a missense variant in DCLRE1C to the trimming of TCR beta V and J genes.

The CDR3 spans 15 residues. J lost 4 bases, V lost 1 base, and 5 bases had no gene match. Germline V gene data show CDR1 as SGHAT and CDR2 as FQNNGV. The PCR had 60 Vbeta and 13 Jbeta primers. In the original workflow: As a later analysis found, there were 82 million or so unique TCR beta chains, of which some 10 million were shared. The repertoire was sequenced with immunoSEQ multiplex PCR; TCRdb's copy has only in-frame clones and lacks some. The V and J calls and the clone size are those of that table, but D and trimming were determined from the DNA. The sample includes 55,000 to 70,000 clones, approximately 80% of them seen just once. This clone occurred a few times. What it binds is not known.

The sequencing sample was made of PBMCs. V is TRBV11-2 and J is TRBJ2-7; 9 positions match TRBD1. This sequence was found in a human donor in good health. This CDR3 is CASSLGTGASYEQYF. CDR3 DNA sequence: TGTGCCAGCAGCTTAGGGACAGGGGCGTCTTACGAGCAGTACTTC.